This record concerns one T cell receptor beta chain sequence. Authors' data handling: From reference gene primer amplification, estimates of nucleated cell counts were derived. The protocol was immunoSEQ multiplex PCR, while the TCRdb copy is restricted to in-frame clones and leaves out a portion. V and J calls and clone size come straight from that table; D and trimming were deduced from the DNA. Among 180,000 or so clones, 80% to 90% were seen once, and the ten largest hold roughly 9.8%. The data belong to a study of blood T cell repertoires in COVID-19. Study-level background: Samples representing acute and convalescent COVID-19 were sourced from the United States, Italy and Spain. Nucleic acid was either cDNA or gDNA, and it came from T cells, B-cell-depleted T cells, or PBMCs.

The CDR3 is made up of 13 amino acids. Between the trimmed V and J ends, which lost 8 bases and 11 bases, there was a span of 16 bases. The germline V gene encodes CDR1 LNHDA and CDR2 SQIVND (reference sequence). Sequencing was done on a sample of peripheral blood. This rearrangement joins TRBV19 to TRBJ1-6; TRBD1 is a possible D gene (5 bases). This sequence originates from a human donor with active or convalescent COVID-19. The donor label of this sample is uncertain. Here the CDR3 reads CASAGVQGPPLHF. The DNA of the CDR3 is TGTGCCAGTGCGGGGGTCCAAGGTCCACCCCTCCACTTT.